One sample yielded the 31 T cell receptor beta chains listed below, sequenced in a study of post-analysis software for immune sequencing data. General study points: TRBV5-6, TRBV5-1 and TRBV20-1 were among five TRBV segments more frequent in patients than controls.

Unique molecular identifiers featured in each of the TCR beta cDNA libraries. TCRdb re-analysed the PCR reads in MiXCR, keeping a single row per CDR3 protein. Of around 440,000 distinct CDR3 sequences listed, 40% to 55% are singletons. No cognate antigen is known for these TCRs. Sequencing input: blood. Every receptor here comes from a girl aged 10 to 17 with multiple sclerosis.

This chain connects TRBV27 to TRBJ2-7, with D possibly TRBD1 on 5 matching bases. The V gene lost 6 bases and the J gene lost 5 bases, with 20 bases spanning the gap. Looked up from germline, CDR1 is MNHEY and CDR2 is SMNVEV (reference sequence). CDR3 length equals 15 residues. The CDR3 nucleotides read TGTGCCAGCAGAAGACAGACCCAACTCGGCAACGAGCAGTACTTC. This translates into CASRRQTQLGNEQYF.

V is TRBV7-9 and J is TRBJ1-6; D call uncertain. This CDR3 spans 13 amino acids. CDR1 is SEHNR and CDR2 is FQNEAQ in the germline V gene (reference sequence). Trimming shortened V by 5 bases and J by 8 bases, and 10 bases separated the two germline ends. This CDR3 is CASSLSADSPLHF. CDR3 DNA: TGTGCCAGCAGCCTCTCGGCGGATTCACCCCTCCACTTT.

The chain uses TRBV5-5 and TRBJ1-4; D uncertain. Germline V gene sequence: CDR1 SGHKS, CDR2 YYEKEE (reference sequence). Trimming stripped 6 bases from V and 0 bases from J, with 12 bases between. CDR3 length equals 15 residues. The CDR3 DNA reads as TGTGCCAGCACCCGGATCGTTGCAACTAATGAAAAACTGTTTTTT. It codes for CASTRIVATNEKLFF.

This clonotype was seen a handful of times. The V and J genes are TRBV12-3 or TRBV12-4 and TRBJ2-5; 7 positions agree with TRBD2. Trimming cost V 5 bases and J 0 bases; bases outside gene matches: 3. The CDR3 sequence is 14 residues long. The CDR3 sequence is CASSAGVYQETQYF. The CDR3 nucleotides are TGTGCCAGCAGTGCGGGGGTTTACCAAGAGACCCAGTACTTC.

The genes are TRBV7-3 and TRBJ2-3; 7 nucleotides line up with TRBD2. J was trimmed by 6 bases and V by 5 bases; bases with no gene match: 5. The germline gives CDR1 SGHTA, CDR2 FQGTGA. This CDR3 contains 13 residues. The CDR3 loop reads CASSKGLEDTQYF. Written as DNA, the CDR3 is TGTGCCAGCAGCAAAGGACTAGAGGATACGCAGTATTTT.

The genes are TRBV11-1 and TRBJ1-2; no clear D. V was trimmed by 2 bases and J by 4 bases, leaving 14 bases between them. The length of the CDR3 is 15 residues. Germline CDR1 SGHAT, CDR2 FQDESV (reference sequence). The CDR3 nucleotides are TGTGCCAGCAGCTTACCGGGAAGAATGGGCTATGGCTACACCTTC. Translating gives CASSLPGRMGYGYTF.

This chain uses TRBV6-5 with TRBJ2-7; TRBD2 matches at 8 bases. The CDR3 extends over 15 amino acids. The germline V gene has CDR1 MNHEY and CDR2 SVGAGI. Trimming at V came to 2 bases and at J to 3 bases, leaving 6 bases not matched to a gene. The CDR3 region has the DNA TGTGCCAGCAGTTACACGGGACTAGAGCGCTACGAGCAGTACTTC. It encodes CASSYTGLERYEQYF.

The rearrangement joins TRBV29-1 to TRBJ2-1, with 9 nucleotides matching TRBD2. The V gene's germline CDR1 is SQVTM and CDR2 ANQGSEA. The CDR3 is made up of 17 amino acids. V trimming: 4 bases; J trimming: 2 bases; junction bases outside the gene matches: 12. The CDR3 is CSVGRGLAGGPYNEQFF. The CDR3 DNA is TGCAGCGTTGGGAGGGGGCTGGCGGGAGGGCCCTACAATGAGCAGTTCTTC.

V usage is TRBV20-1 and J usage is TRBJ2-5; D is uncertain. Germline V gives CDR1 DFQATT, CDR2 SNEGSKA (reference sequence). The CDR3 runs to 12 residues. Trimming pared 0 bases from V and 5 bases from J, leaving 7 bases between. The CDR3 spells CSARDREETQYF. CDR3 coding DNA: TGCAGTGCTAGAGACCGTGAGGAGACCCAGTACTTC.

This chain joins TRBV5-1 and TRBJ2-1, with 9 positions matching TRBD1. Germline loops: CDR1 SGHRS, CDR2 YFSETQ. CDR3 length: 19 amino acids. J lost 0 bases, V lost 0 bases, and 10 bases had no gene match. The CDR3 loop is CASSLGAGQGLNSYNEQFF. The DNA for the CDR3 is TGCGCCAGCAGCTTGGGAGCGGGACAGGGACTGAACTCCTACAATGAGCAGTTCTTC.

The chain employs TRBV7-6 and TRBJ2-5; possible D gene TRBD2, 7 bases. Trimming shortened V by 7 bases and J by 9 bases, and 24 bases separated the two germline ends. Germline CDR1 reads SGHVS; CDR2 reads FNYEAQ. The CDR3 runs to 15 residues. CDR3 amino acids: CASTLGGPQQEAQYF. In DNA, the CDR3 is TGTGCCAGCACCCTGGGGGGGCCTCAACAGGAGGCCCAGTACTTC. Full variable domain (outside the CDR3, taken from reference TRBV7-6 and TRBJ2-5): GAGVSQSPRYKVTKRGQDVALRCDPISGHVSLYWYRQALGQGPEFLTYFNYEAQQDKSGLPNDRFSAERPEGSISTLTIQRTEQRDSAMYRCASTLGGPQQEAQYFGPGTRLLVL.

This chain links TRBV24-1 with TRBJ2-1; 8 bases map to TRBD2. J lost 8 bases, V lost 3 bases, and 14 bases had no gene match. This CDR3 has 17 amino acids. Germline V CDR1 and CDR2: KGHDR, SFDVKD. This chain's CDR3 is CATSDVSNGRVGDEQFF. CDR3 coding DNA: TGTGCCACCAGTGATGTTTCTAACGGGAGGGTAGGCGATGAGCAGTTCTTC.

The CDR3: CSVRLGGLAGGEQFF. CDR3 coding DNA: TGCAGCGTCCGCCTCGGGGGACTAGCGGGAGGTGAGCAGTTCTTC. This chain joins TRBV29-1 and TRBJ2-1; TRBD2 agrees at 15 bases. Per germline, CDR1 SQVTM and CDR2 ANQGSEA. After removal of 6 bases from V and 9 bases from J, the junction contained 9 bases not matched to a gene. This CDR3 region has 15 residues.

As concerns this clonotype: A read error may produce the germline difference seen at one junction end. This sequence joins TRBV29-1 and TRBJ2-5; TRBD1 is a possible D gene (5 bases). In germline, CDR1 is SQVTM, CDR2 ANQGSEA. The CDR3 is made up of 14 amino acids. CDR3: CSFETATRSNEQYF. The CDR3 DNA follows: TGCAGCTTTGAGACAGCCACGAGGTCCAATGAGCAGTACTTC.

Regarding this clonotype: The junction shows a germline mismatch at one end, possibly a read error. V is TRBV7-3 and J is TRBJ2-5, with D possibly being TRBD1 or TRBD2 (6 bases each). The J call may be in error: the DNA end matches TRBJ2-7 better. The CDR3 sequence is 15 residues long. From germline, CDR1 is SGHTA and CDR2 FQGTGA. This CDR3 is CAGSMGARESYEQYF. The CDR3 bases are TGTGCCGGCAGCATGGGGGCACGGGAGAGCTACGAGCAGTACTTC.

The chain recombines TRBV7-2 with TRBJ2-3; 8 bases are shared with TRBD2. In germline, CDR1 is SGHTA, CDR2 FQGNSA. The CDR3 is made up of 16 amino acids. Unmatched junction bases numbered 10, after V lost 4 bases and J lost 4 bases. CDR3 in DNA: TGTGCCAGCAGCTCACACGGACTAGCAGAGGCAGATACGCAGTATTTT. Translating it yields CASSSHGLAEADTQYF.

The chain joins TRBV4-1 to TRBJ2-1; 7 bases line up with TRBD1. Germline-derived CDR1 and CDR2 are MGHRA and YSYEKL. V lost 3 bases, J lost 8 bases, and 10 bases stayed unmatched. The CDR3 loop spans 15 amino acids. CDR3 DNA sequence: TGCGCCAGCAGCCACCTAGGGGGCAGGGGCGATGAGCAGTTCTTC. The encoded protein is CASSHLGGRGDEQFF.

This clonotype was counted between two and nine times. The V gene is TRBV5-1, the J gene TRBJ2-1, with 7 bases aligning to TRBD1. This CDR3 is 15 amino acids long. V was pared by 0 bases and J by 2 bases, with 2 bases of the junction left unmatched. Germline lookup yields CDR1 SGHRS and CDR2 YFSETQ. DNA of the CDR3: TGCGCCAGCAGCTTGGGGGGACAGACCTACAATGAGCAGTTCTTC. Encoded protein: CASSLGGQTYNEQFF.

This clonotype showed up just a few times. CDR3 loop: CASSTTSSSRETQYF. The CDR3 DNA reads TGTGCCAGCAGCACGACTAGCTCCTCCCGGGAGACCCAGTACTTC. J is TRBJ2-5 and V is TRBV9; TRBD2 aligns across 7 bases. CDR3 length equals 15 residues. The V gene's germline CDR1 is SGDLS and CDR2 YYNGEE. The V gene end was trimmed by 4 bases and the J gene end by 5 bases; junction bases not matched to a gene: 11.

A remark on this clonotype: The conserved phenylalanine or tryptophan normally closing the CDR3 is absent here, so this likely arose from a read error. J is TRBJ2-1 and V is TRBV27; no definite D call. The DNA end is more similar to TRBJ2-7, so the J call may be wrong. There are 14 residues in the CDR3. The germline V gene has CDR1 MNHEY and CDR2 SMNVEV (reference sequence). The CDR3 nucleotides read TGTGCCAGCAGCCGGAGTATGATCTACAATGAGCAGTACTCC. Protein sequence: CASSRSMIYNEQYS.

The J gene is TRBJ2-4, the V gene TRBV10-3; D is undetermined. The J call could be wrong; TRBJ2-7 is a better fit for the DNA end. Germline loops: CDR1 ENHRY, CDR2 SYGVKD. The CDR3 totals 13 residues. Here the CDR3 reads CAISELEDGEQYF. CDR3 DNA: TGTGCCATCAGTGAATTAGAGGATGGCGAGCAGTACTTC.

The J gene is TRBJ1-2, the V gene TRBV15, with 9 bases identical to TRBD1. CDR3 length: 14 amino acids. V was clipped by 5 bases and J by 4 bases; unmatched bases: 5. The germline gives CDR1 LNHNV, CDR2 YYDKDF (reference sequence). CDR3: CATSGPDRGYGYTF. CDR3 coding DNA: TGTGCCACCAGCGGACCGGACAGGGGCTATGGCTACACCTTC.

The chain employs TRBV7-3 and TRBJ2-5, with 7 bases aligning to TRBD2. The CDR3 covers 14 residues. Losses at the gene ends were 5 bases for V and 2 bases for J; bases not matched to a gene: 5. CDR1 and CDR2 from the germline V gene are SGHTA and FQGTGA. Here the CDR3 DNA reads TGTGCCAGCAGCCCTGTGGGAGGGCAAGAGACCCAGTACTTC. Protein product: CASSPVGGQETQYF.

The chain's CDR3 is CASSLLQRSSYNEQYF. The CDR3 region has the DNA TGTGCCAGCAGTTTATTACAGCGGAGCTCCTACAATGAGCAGTACTTC. The V gene is TRBV28, the J gene TRBJ2-1; weak D call: TRBD2 (5 bases). The DNA matches TRBJ2-7 better at its end, which makes the J call doubtful. The CDR3 consists of 16 residues. Germline assignment: CDR1 MDHEN and CDR2 SYDVKM.

V is TRBV6-1 and J is TRBJ2-4, with D perhaps TRBD1 (6 bases). The end of the DNA fits TRBJ2-7 better, so the J call may be wrong. Germline CDR1 is MNHNS and CDR2 is SASEGT. CDR3 length: 12 residues. The CDR3 nucleotides read TGTGCCAGCAGTGAAGACAGGGACGAGCAGTACTTC. This encodes CASSEDRDEQYF.

V gene TRBV20-1 combines with J gene TRBJ1-5, with TRBD1 matching over 8 bases. The V gene's germline CDR1 is DFQATT and CDR2 SNEGSKA (reference sequence). V was clipped by 5 bases and J by 7 bases; unmatched bases: 7. The CDR3 contains 13 residues. In nucleotides, the CDR3 is TGCAGTGCTTCGGACAGGGTCGAACAGCCCCAGCATTTT. Translating gives CSASDRVEQPQHF.

V is TRBV24-1 and J is TRBJ2-3, with D tentatively TRBD2 (6 bases). CDR1 and CDR2 (germline): KGHDR, SFDVKD. V lost 4 bases and J lost 6, with 16 bases in between. The CDR3 is 15 amino acids. This chain's CDR3 is CATSERRGIDDTQYF. CDR3 bases: TGTGCCACCAGTGAGCGTCGCGGGATAGATGATACGCAGTATTTT.

This clonotype was found a few times. V usage is TRBV12-3 or TRBV12-4 and J usage is TRBJ2-7; D might be TRBD2 (6 bases). The CDR3 length is 16 residues. V was shortened by 1 base and J by 2 bases, with 15 bases between the two germline ends. The CDR3 DNA follows: TGTGCCAGCAGTTTAGGTCTCGCGGGGAACCCCTACGAGCAGTACTTC. Protein product: CASSLGLAGNPYEQYF.

The V call is TRBV7-2, the J call TRBJ2-7; 10 nucleotides match TRBD2. The CDR3 has 14 amino acids. V lost 5 bases, J lost 4 bases, and 5 bases stayed unmatched. Germline values: CDR1 SGHTA, CDR2 FQGNSA. CDR3 region: CASSPRTSGYEQYF. CDR3 nucleotide sequence: TGTGCCAGCAGCCCAAGGACTAGCGGTTACGAGCAGTACTTC. The complete variable domain, with remaining parts taken from reference TRBV7-2 and TRBJ2-7, reads GAGVSQSPSNKVTEKGKDVELRCDPISGHTALYWYRQSLGQGLEFLIYFQGNSAPDKSGLPSDRFSAERTGGSVSTLTIQRTQQEDSAVYLCASSPRTSGYEQYFGPGTRLTVT.

The chain carries TRBV20-1 and TRBJ2-5; 8 nucleotides line up with TRBD1. Matching the DNA end better, TRBJ2-7 makes the J call doubtful. This CDR3 is 15 amino acids long. CDR1 is DFQATT and CDR2 is SNEGSKA in the germline V gene (reference sequence). CDR3 in DNA: TGCAGTGCTAGAGATCAACGTCAGGGGGCGGACGAGCAGTACTTC. This sequence encodes CSARDQRQGADEQYF.

Here the CDR3 DNA reads TGTGCCAGCAGCGGGACGCCTCCCCGCACAGATACGCAGTATTTT. Translation gives CASSGTPPRTDTQYF. The rearrangement joins TRBV4-2 to TRBJ2-3, with D perhaps being TRBD1 or TRBD2 (5 bases each). Germline V gene lookup returns CDR1 LGHNA and CDR2 YNFKEQ. The CDR3 runs to 15 residues. Trimming left V 5 bases short and J 1 base short, with 13 bases between.